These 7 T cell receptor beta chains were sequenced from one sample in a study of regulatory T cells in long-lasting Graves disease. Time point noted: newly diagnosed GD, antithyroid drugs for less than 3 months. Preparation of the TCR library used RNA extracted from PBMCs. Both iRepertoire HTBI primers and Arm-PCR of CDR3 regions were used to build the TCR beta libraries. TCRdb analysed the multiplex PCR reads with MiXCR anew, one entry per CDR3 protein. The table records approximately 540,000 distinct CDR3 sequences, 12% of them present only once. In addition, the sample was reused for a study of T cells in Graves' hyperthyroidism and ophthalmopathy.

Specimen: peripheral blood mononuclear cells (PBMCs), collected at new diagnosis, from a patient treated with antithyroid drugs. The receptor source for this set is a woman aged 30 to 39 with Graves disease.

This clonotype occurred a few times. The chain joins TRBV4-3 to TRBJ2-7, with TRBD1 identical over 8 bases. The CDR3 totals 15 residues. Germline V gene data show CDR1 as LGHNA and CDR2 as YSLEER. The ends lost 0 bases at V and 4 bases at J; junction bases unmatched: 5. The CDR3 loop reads CASSQDKTGVYEQYF. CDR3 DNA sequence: TGCGCCAGCAGCCAAGATAAGACAGGGGTGTACGAGCAGTACTTC.

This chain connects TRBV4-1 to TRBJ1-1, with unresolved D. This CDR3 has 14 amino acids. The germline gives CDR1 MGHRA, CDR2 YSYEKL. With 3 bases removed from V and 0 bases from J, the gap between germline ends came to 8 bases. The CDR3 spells CASSHPSLNTEAFF. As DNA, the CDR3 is TGCGCCAGCAGCCATCCCAGTTTGAACACTGAAGCTTTCTTT.

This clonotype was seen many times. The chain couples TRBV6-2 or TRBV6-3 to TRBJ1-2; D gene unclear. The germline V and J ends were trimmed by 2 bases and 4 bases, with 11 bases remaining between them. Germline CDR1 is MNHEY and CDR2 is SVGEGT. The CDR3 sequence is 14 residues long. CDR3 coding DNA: TGTGCCAGCAGTTACGGAGGCCGAGCCTATGGCTACACCTTC. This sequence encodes CASSYGGRAYGYTF.

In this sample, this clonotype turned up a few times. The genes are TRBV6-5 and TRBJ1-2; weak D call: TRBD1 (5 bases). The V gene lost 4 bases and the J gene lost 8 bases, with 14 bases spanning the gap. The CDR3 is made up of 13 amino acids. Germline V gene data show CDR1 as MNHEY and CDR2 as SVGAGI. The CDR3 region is CASSFNPGQGYTF. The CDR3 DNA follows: TGTGCCAGCAGTTTCAACCCAGGGCAGGGCTACACCTTC.

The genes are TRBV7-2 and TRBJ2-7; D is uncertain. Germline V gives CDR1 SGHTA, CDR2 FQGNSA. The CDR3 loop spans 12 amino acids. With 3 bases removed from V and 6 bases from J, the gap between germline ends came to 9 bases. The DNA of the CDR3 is TGTGCCAGCAGCTTTTATGTCTCCGAGCAGTACTTC. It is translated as CASSFYVSEQYF.

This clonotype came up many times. CDR3 sequence reads: CASSPLGGSTDTQYF. The CDR3 DNA is TGTGCCAGCAGCCCCCTCGGCGGGAGCACAGATACGCAGTATTTT. The chain has TRBV12-3 or TRBV12-4 and TRBJ2-3, with TRBD2 as a possible D gene (5 bases). The CDR3 contains 15 residues. The ends were cut back, 6 bases at V and 0 bases at J, with 13 bases in the middle.

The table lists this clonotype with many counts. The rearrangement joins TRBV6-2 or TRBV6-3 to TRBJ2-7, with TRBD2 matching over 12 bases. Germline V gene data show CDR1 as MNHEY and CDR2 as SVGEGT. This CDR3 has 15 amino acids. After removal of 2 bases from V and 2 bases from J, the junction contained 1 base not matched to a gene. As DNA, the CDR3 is TGTGCCAGCAGTTACCTAGCGGGAGGGCCCTACGAGCAGTACTTC. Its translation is CASSYLAGGPYEQYF.